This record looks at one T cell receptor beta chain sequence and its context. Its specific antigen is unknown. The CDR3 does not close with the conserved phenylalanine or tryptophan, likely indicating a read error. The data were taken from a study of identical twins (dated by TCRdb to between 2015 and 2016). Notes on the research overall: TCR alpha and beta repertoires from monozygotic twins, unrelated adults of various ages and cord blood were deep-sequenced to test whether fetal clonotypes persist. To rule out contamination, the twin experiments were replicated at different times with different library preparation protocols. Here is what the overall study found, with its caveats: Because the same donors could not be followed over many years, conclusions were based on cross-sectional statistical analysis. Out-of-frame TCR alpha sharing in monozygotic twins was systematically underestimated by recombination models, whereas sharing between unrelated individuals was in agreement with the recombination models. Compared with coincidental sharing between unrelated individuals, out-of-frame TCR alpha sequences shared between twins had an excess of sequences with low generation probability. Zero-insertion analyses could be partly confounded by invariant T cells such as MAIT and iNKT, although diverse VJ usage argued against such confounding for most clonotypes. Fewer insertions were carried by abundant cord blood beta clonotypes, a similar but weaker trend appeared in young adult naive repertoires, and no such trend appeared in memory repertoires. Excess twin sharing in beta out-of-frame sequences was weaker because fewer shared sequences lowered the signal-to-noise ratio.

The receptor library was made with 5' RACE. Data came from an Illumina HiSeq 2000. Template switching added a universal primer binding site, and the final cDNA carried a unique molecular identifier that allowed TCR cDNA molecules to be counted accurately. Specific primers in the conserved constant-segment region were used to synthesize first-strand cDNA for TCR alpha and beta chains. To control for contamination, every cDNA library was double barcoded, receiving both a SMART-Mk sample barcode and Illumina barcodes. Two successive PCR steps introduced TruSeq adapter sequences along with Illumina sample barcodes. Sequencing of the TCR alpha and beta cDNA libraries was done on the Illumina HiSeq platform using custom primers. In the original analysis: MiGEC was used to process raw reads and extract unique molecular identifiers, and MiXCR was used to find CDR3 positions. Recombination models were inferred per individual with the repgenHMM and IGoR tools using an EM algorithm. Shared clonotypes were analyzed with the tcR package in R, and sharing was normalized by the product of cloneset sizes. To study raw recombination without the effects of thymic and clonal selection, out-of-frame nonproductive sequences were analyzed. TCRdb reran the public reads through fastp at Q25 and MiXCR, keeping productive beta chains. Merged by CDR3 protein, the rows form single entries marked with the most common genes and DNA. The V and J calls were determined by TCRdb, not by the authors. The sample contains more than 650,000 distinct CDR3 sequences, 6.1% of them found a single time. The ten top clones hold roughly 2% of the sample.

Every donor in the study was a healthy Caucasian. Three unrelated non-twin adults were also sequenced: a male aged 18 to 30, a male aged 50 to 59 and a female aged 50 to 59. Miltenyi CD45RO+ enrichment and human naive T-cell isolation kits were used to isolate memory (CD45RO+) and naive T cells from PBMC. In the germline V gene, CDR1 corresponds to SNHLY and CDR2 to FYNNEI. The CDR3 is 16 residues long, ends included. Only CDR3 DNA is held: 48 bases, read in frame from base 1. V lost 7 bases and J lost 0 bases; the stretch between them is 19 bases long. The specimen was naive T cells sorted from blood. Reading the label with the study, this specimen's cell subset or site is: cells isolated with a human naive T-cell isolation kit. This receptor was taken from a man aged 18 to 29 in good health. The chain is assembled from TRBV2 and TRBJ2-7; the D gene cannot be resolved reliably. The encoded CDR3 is CASNGLNRIRSYEQYY. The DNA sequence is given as TGTGCCAGCAACGGTTTGAATAGGATTCGCTCCTACGAGCAGTACTAC.